This entry describes one T cell receptor (beta chain). Individuals aged roughly 18 to 95 years were recruited from 24 US areas. The entry originates in a study of blood T cell repertoires in COVID-19. About the study: Samples of COVID-19 (acute and convalescent) were obtained from the United States, Italy and Spain.

Clones were sequenced by immunoSEQ multiplex PCR, and TCRdb holds only the in-frame ones, with some missing. The table shows 220,000 or so clones, with approximately 80% occurring only once. Germline V CDR1 and CDR2: SGHVS, FQNEAQ. Trimming stripped 2 bases from V and 0 bases from J, with 3 bases between. This CDR3 region has 13 residues. The chain combines TRBV7-8 with TRBJ2-3; D call uncertain. Sequenced: PBMCs or T cells enriched from blood (not recorded which). This TCR was sampled from a woman aged 60-70 years who had recovered from COVID-19. The CDR3 region has the DNA TGTGCCAGCAGCTTATCTAGCACAGATACGCAGTATTTT. Residues: CASSLSSTDTQYF.